This T cell receptor (beta chain) was sequenced for a study of metastatic and nonmetastatic thyroid tumors (dated by TCRdb to about 2020). With respect to the entire study: Repertoires were compared across peripheral blood and tumor or nodule tissue samples from malignant and benign thyroid patients.

Sequences SGHNT (CDR1) and YYREEE (CDR2) are obtained from the germline V gene (reference sequence). From cysteine to phenylalanine, the CDR3 is 19 amino acids long. Only the CDR3 DNA stays, 57 bases, in frame from base 1. At the junction V is shortened by 2 bases and J by 2 bases; bases outside the gene matches: 11. No treatment had been received by any patient before thyroid surgery. Using T-cell receptor beta sequencing, the researchers looked back retrospectively at clinical samples from patients, gathered between about 2011 and 2018. Libraries were made using PCR. This sample was sequenced with an Illumina HiSeq 4000. The TCR beta-chain CDR3 region of each patient was profiled by high-throughput sequencing. The authors' pipeline ran thus. Drawing on CDR3 differences between clinicopathological groups, the researchers built a classifier meant to tell apart patients with distant-metastatic papillary thyroid cancer. The Shannon index was used to assess repertoire diversity, and the Morisita-Horn index was used to assess tumor-blood repertoire similarity. The public reads were quality trimmed at Q25 with fastp and then assembled into clones with MiXCR by TCRdb, keeping productive beta chains. TCRdb, not the authors, supplied the V and J calls. In all, the sample holds about 92,000 clones, and about 16% of those were seen once. The ten biggest clones cover just over 3.5% of the sample.

The paper's findings and limits, for the study overall: In both blood and tumor samples, TCR beta diversity was reported to be significantly higher in malignant tumors than in benign nodules.

About this clone: Its antigen is still unknown. The record has no base qualities; no much larger clone is one base away.

This receptor was identified in a female donor with papillary thyroid cancer or a benign thyroid nodule (not recorded which). Some clones in this sample may be carry-over from other donors' samples. This receptor chain uses TRBV5-4 and TRBJ2-4; 12 central bases correspond to TRBD1. Sequenced material: blood. The CDR3 reads CASSLGTGGRGLTKNIQYF. The nucleotide sequence reads as follows: TGTGCCAGCAGCTTAGGGACAGGGGGCCGGGGGCTTACCAAAAACATTCAGTACTTC. Where the CDR3 stops, the reference TRBV5-4 and TRBJ2-4 genes take over; the full variable domain is ETGVTQSPTHLIKTRGQQVTLRCSSQSGHNTVSWYQQALGQGPQFIFQYYREEENGRGNFPPRFSGLQFPNYSSELNVNALELDDSALYLCASSLGTGGRGLTKNIQYFGAGTRLSVL.